Listed here are 21 T cell receptor beta chains from one sample, sequenced in a study of graft-versus-host responses after intestinal transplantation. Sequencing was performed with immunoSEQ multiplex PCR; in TCRdb, only in-frame clones are kept and a portion is missing. The sample has some 41,000 clones; 80% to 95% are singletons. The sample in question was PBMCs, obtained around 730 days after intestinal transplantation. All receptors derive from a human patient who received an intestinal transplant, so some T cells may come from the graft donor.

J is TRBJ2-7 and V is TRBV6-5; 9 positions match TRBD1. The CDR3 has 14 amino acids. The germline V gene has CDR1 MNHEY and CDR2 SVGAGI. Losses at the gene ends were 5 bases for V and 5 bases for J; bases not matched to a gene: 7. CDR3 DNA: TGTGCCAGCAGTATGGACAGGGGCCCAAACGAGCAGTACTTC. Protein: CASSMDRGPNEQYF.

The chain combines TRBV9 with TRBJ1-2; possible D gene TRBD1, 6 bases. The CDR3 is 16 residues long. Trimming left V 4 bases short and J 4 bases short, with 20 bases between. Per germline, CDR1 SGDLS and CDR2 YYNGEE. In DNA, the CDR3 is TGTGCCAGCAGCTCGACGCCTGGGGGCAGCCCCTATGGCTACACCTTC. Its protein product is CASSSTPGGSPYGYTF.

The V and J genes are TRBV28 and TRBJ1-5, with 8 bases identical to TRBD1. The CDR3 extends over 15 amino acids. The junction had 10 bases not matched to a gene; V was cut back by 7 bases and J by 5 bases. Germline values: CDR1 MDHEN, CDR2 SYDVKM. CDR3 nucleotide sequence: TGTGCCAGCACCTCTGCGACAGGGGTTTATCAGCCCCAGCATTTT. It encodes CASTSATGVYQPQHF.

The gene calls are TRBV5-1 and TRBJ2-5; D is perhaps TRBD1 (6 bases). The CDR3 consists of 16 residues. V lost 1 base, J lost 1 base, and 14 bases lay in between. The germline gives CDR1 SGHRS, CDR2 YFSETQ. The CDR3 spells CASSLQGPSPQETQYF. Written as DNA, the CDR3 is TGCGCCAGCAGCTTGCAGGGGCCCTCACCCCAAGAGACCCAGTACTTC.

V usage is TRBV7-2 and J usage is TRBJ2-5; D may be TRBD2 (5 bases). V shed 5 bases and J shed 3 bases, with 16 bases lying between them. CDR3 length: 15 residues. In germline, CDR1 is SGHTA, CDR2 FQGNSA. CDR3 amino acids: CASSPRDGGKETQYF. The CDR3 nucleotides are TGTGCCAGCAGCCCCCGAGACGGAGGCAAAGAGACCCAGTACTTC.

The chain employs TRBV2 and TRBJ1-1; TRBD1 matches 7 bases. From germline, CDR1 is SNHLY and CDR2 FYNNEI. After removal of 9 bases from V and 7 bases from J, the junction contained 5 bases not matched to a gene. The CDR3 runs 11 residues. CDR3 bases: TGTGCCAGAAGGACAGGCGGTGAAGCTTTCTTT. Translating it yields CARRTGGEAFF.

The rearrangement uses TRBV9 and TRBJ2-5; maybe TRBD1 (5 bases). This CDR3 region has 15 residues. V shed 0 bases and J shed 4 bases, with 13 bases lying between them. The germline CDR1 and CDR2 sequences are SGDLS and YYNGEE. CDR3 DNA sequence: TGTGCCAGCAGCGTAGAAGACAGCCGTCGAGAGACCCAGTACTTC. Protein product: CASSVEDSRRETQYF.

J is TRBJ2-1 and V is TRBV27, with TRBD2 matching 16 bases. CDR3 length: 20 amino acids. The germline gives CDR1 MNHEY, CDR2 SMNVEV (reference sequence). V shed 1 base and J 3 bases; nucleotides not matched to a gene: 9. CDR3: CASSLYGGLAGGSRYNEQFF. The CDR3 bases are TGTGCCAGCAGTTTATATGGGGGACTAGCGGGAGGGTCTCGCTACAATGAGCAGTTCTTC.

The rearrangement links TRBV6-6 to TRBJ2-5; D gene uncertain. V lost 4 bases and J 6 bases, leaving 9 bases between the germline ends. The CDR3 loop spans 12 amino acids. The germline V gene encodes CDR1 MNHNY and CDR2 SVGAGI (reference sequence). CDR3 DNA: TGTGCCAGCAGTTCCTCTGGGCAGACCCAGTACTTC. It encodes CASSSSGQTQYF.

The chain couples TRBV5-4 to TRBJ2-4; D remains unclear. V gave up 10 bases and J gave up 7 bases, with 18 bases separating them. The V gene's germline CDR1 is SGHNT and CDR2 YYREEE (reference sequence). There are 13 residues in the CDR3. CDR3 region: CAAQARVSNIQYF. DNA for the CDR3: TGTGCCGCACAAGCTCGAGTCTCGAACATTCAGTACTTC.

The chain employs TRBV7-9 and TRBJ2-2, with 9 bases lining up with TRBD1. In germline, CDR1 is SEHNR, CDR2 FQNEAQ (reference sequence). The trim removed 4 bases at V and 5 bases at J, leaving 5 bases unmatched. This CDR3 contains 15 residues. The CDR3: CASSSRQGGTGELFF. CDR3 DNA sequence: TGTGCCAGCAGCTCGAGACAGGGGGGAACCGGGGAGCTGTTTTTT.

The chain links TRBV28 to TRBJ2-2; 8 bases align to TRBD2. The length of the CDR3 is 15 residues. Germline loops: CDR1 MDHEN, CDR2 SYDVKM. Germline trimming cut 6 bases from V and 6 bases from J; bases unmatched to any gene: 9. CDR3 nucleotide sequence: TGTGCCAGCAGCTCAAGCGGGAGCTTGGCCGGGGAGCTGTTTTTT. The encoded protein is CASSSSGSLAGELFF.

The chain has TRBV7-9 and TRBJ1-3, with D unclear. The CDR3 covers 15 residues. Germline V gives CDR1 SEHNR, CDR2 FQNEAQ (reference sequence). V lost 7 bases, J lost 1 base, and 14 bases lay in between. The CDR3 DNA sequence: TGTGCCAGCACCTCACAGTTTTCTTCTGGAAACACCATATATTTT. This codes for CASTSQFSSGNTIYF.

The chain uses TRBV5-4 and TRBJ1-1; D unclear. The CDR3 spans 13 residues. V was clipped by 0 bases and J by 1 base, with 4 bases between them. Germline CDR1 is SGHNT and CDR2 is YYREEE (reference sequence). CDR3 in DNA: TGTGCCAGCAGCTTGGAATCGAACACTGAAGCTTTCTTT. Translated, it gives CASSLESNTEAFF.

The J gene is TRBJ2-7, the V gene TRBV6-5; 10 nucleotides agree with TRBD1. The CDR3 length is 15 residues. CDR1 is MNHEY and CDR2 is SVGAGI in the germline V gene. The trim removed 1 base at V and 7 bases at J, leaving 7 bases unmatched. CDR3 in DNA: TGTGCCAGCAGTTACTTGGGGACAGGGGTGGAGGAGCAGTACTTC. Its translation is CASSYLGTGVEEQYF.

The chain employs TRBV7-6 and TRBJ2-3; D is perhaps TRBD2 (5 bases). V dropped 4 bases and J dropped 3 bases, with 14 bases sitting between them. This CDR3 contains 15 residues. The germline gives CDR1 SGHVS, CDR2 FNYEAQ. CDR3 loop: CASSSLLGQTDTQYF. The CDR3 bases are TGTGCCAGCAGCTCCTTACTAGGTCAAACAGATACGCAGTATTTT. Using reference TRBV7-6 and TRBJ2-3 for the parts outside the CDR3, the full variable domain is GAGVSQSPRYKVTKRGQDVALRCDPISGHVSLYWYRQALGQGPEFLTYFNYEAQQDKSGLPNDRFSAERPEGSISTLTIQRTEQRDSAMYRCASSSLLGQTDTQYFGPGTRLTVL.

The chain has TRBV7-6 and TRBJ1-2; D gene unclear. Germline-derived CDR1 and CDR2 are SGHVS and FNYEAQ. V lost 3 bases to trimming and J lost 10 bases, with 12 bases between them. The CDR3 spans 12 residues. The CDR3 nucleotides are TGTGCCAGCAGCTTTGGGGAACGGGACTACACCTTC. This codes for CASSFGERDYTF.

V gene TRBV5-5 combines with J gene TRBJ2-3, with 9 bases fitting TRBD2. The CDR3 covers 16 residues. V shed 3 bases and J 0 bases; nucleotides not matched to a gene: 5. CDR1 SGHKS and CDR2 YYEKEE come from the germline V gene (reference sequence). CDR3 residues: CASSSRTSASTDTQYF. The CDR3 DNA is TGTGCCAGCAGCTCAAGGACTAGCGCCAGCACAGATACGCAGTATTTT.

CDR3 in DNA: TGTGCCTGGTCGGAAGGATCCTTTATGCTCATGAACACTGAAGCTTTCTTT. This gives the protein CAWSEGSFMLMNTEAFF. This rearrangement joins TRBV30 to TRBJ1-1, with no clear D. This CDR3 region has 17 residues. CDR1 is GTSNPN, CDR2 SVGIG, per germline (reference sequence). Trimming removed 5 bases from V and 0 bases from J, with 22 bases in between.

This chain links TRBV19 with TRBJ1-5; D gene ambiguous. V dropped 5 bases and J dropped 8 bases, with 13 bases sitting between them. Germline V gene lookup returns CDR1 LNHDA and CDR2 SQIVND (reference sequence). This CDR3 has 13 amino acids. The CDR3 DNA follows: TGTGCCAGTAGTTCAAGGCCCTCGGAGCCCCAGCATTTT. This translates into CASSSRPSEPQHF. Combining the CDR3 with reference TRBV19 and TRBJ1-5 gives the whole variable domain DGGITQSPKYLFRKEGQNVTLSCEQNLNHDAMYWYRQDPGQGLRLIYYSQIVNDFQKGDIAEGYSVSREKKESFPLTVTSAQKNPTAFYLCASSSRPSEPQHFGDGTRLSIL.

This chain links TRBV18 with TRBJ2-7, with unresolved D. V was cut by 2 bases and J by 4 bases, with 9 bases left in between. Looked up from germline, CDR1 is KGHSH and CDR2 is LQKENI. The CDR3 is made up of 13 amino acids. CDR3 loop: CASSPGQVYEQYF. For the CDR3, the DNA is TGTGCCAGCTCACCAGGCCAGGTATACGAGCAGTACTTC.